Shown below are 20 T cell receptor beta chains from a single sample sequenced in a study of blood T cell repertoires in COVID-19. Only in-frame clones appear in the TCRdb table, and some are missing; sequencing was by immunoSEQ multiplex PCR. The sample records about 190,000 clones, approximately 85% being singletons. Input material: peripheral blood. Receptors originate from a man older than 75 with COVID-19, enrolled during active disease.

For the CDR3, the DNA is TGTGCCAGCAGCCTTGGGGTGTTCAGGGGCGAGCAGTTCTTC. The encoded protein is CASSLGVFRGEQFF. The gene calls are TRBV14 and TRBJ2-1, with D maybe TRBD1 (6 bases). The V end was cut by 4 bases, the J end by 10 bases, with 17 bases between. CDR1 is SGHDN and CDR2 is FVKESK in the germline V gene. This CDR3 region has 14 residues.

The chain uses TRBV10-3 and TRBJ1-6; 7 bases agree with TRBD1. Germline V CDR1 and CDR2: ENHRY, SYGVKD. The CDR3 extends over 16 amino acids. V lost 0 bases, J lost 7 bases, and 6 bases stayed unmatched. The CDR3: CAISESTGALNSPLHF. CDR3 coding DNA: TGTGCCATCAGTGAGTCAACAGGGGCGTTGAATTCACCCCTCCACTTT.

The chain links TRBV6-4 to TRBJ2-3, with D perhaps matching TRBD1 (6 bases). V lost 6 bases, J lost 2 bases, and 12 bases lay in between. The length of the CDR3 is 14 residues. Germline V gene sequence: CDR1 MRHNA, CDR2 SNTAGT. The CDR3 loop is CASSSQGNTDTQYF. The DNA for the CDR3 is TGTGCCAGCAGCTCGCAGGGGAACACAGATACGCAGTATTTT.

The CDR3 here is CASRDIGSGANVLTF. The DNA for the CDR3 is TGTGCCAGCAGGGACATTGGCTCTGGGGCCAACGTCCTGACTTTC. The chain joins TRBV27 to TRBJ2-6, with a weak D call TRBD1 (5 bases). Looked up from germline, CDR1 is MNHEY and CDR2 is SMNVEV (reference sequence). This CDR3 contains 15 residues. The V gene lost 6 bases and the J gene lost 0 bases, with 9 bases spanning the gap.

The rearrangement links TRBV4-3 to TRBJ2-5; 7 bases are a match to TRBD1. CDR3 length: 17 amino acids. Looked up from germline, CDR1 is LGHNA and CDR2 is YSLEER. J was trimmed by 4 bases and V by 0 bases; bases with no gene match: 11. Here the CDR3 reads CASSQDWGQTGGETQYF. CDR3 sequence (DNA): TGCGCCAGCAGCCAAGATTGGGGACAGACGGGTGGAGAGACCCAGTACTTC.

Only one count was recorded for this clone. This sequence joins TRBV6-5 and TRBJ2-3; 7 bases line up with TRBD1. The germline gives CDR1 MNHEY, CDR2 SVGAGI. V shed 6 bases and J 2 bases; nucleotides not matched to a gene: 5. The CDR3 spans 14 residues. CDR3 amino acids: CASSADRDTDTQYF. The CDR3 DNA reads as TGTGCCAGCAGCGCCGACAGGGACACAGATACGCAGTATTTT.

The chain has TRBV18 and TRBJ1-3; 8 bases map to TRBD1. The CDR3 has 13 residues. Trimming cost V 8 bases and J 2 bases; bases outside gene matches: 2. Germline V gene lookup returns CDR1 KGHSH and CDR2 LQKENI. The CDR3 protein is CASTTGAGNTIYF. DNA of the CDR3: TGTGCCAGCACGACAGGGGCTGGAAACACCATATATTTT.

This chain joins TRBV7-2 and TRBJ2-7; D is perhaps TRBD1 (6 bases). Germline V gene sequence: CDR1 SGHTA, CDR2 FQGNSA. The CDR3 length is 15 residues. V shed 1 base and J shed 5 bases, with 15 bases lying between them. In DNA, the CDR3 is TGTGCCAGCAGCTTAGTCGGGAAGACAGGCCACGAGCAGTACTTC. It codes for CASSLVGKTGHEQYF.

The chain carries TRBV24-1 and TRBJ2-7; 8 bases are shared with TRBD1. The V segment lost 3 bases and the J segment 3 bases; nucleotides outside the gene matches: 6. The CDR3 runs 15 residues. Germline loops: CDR1 KGHDR, CDR2 SFDVKD. The CDR3 loop reads CATSDTRTGSYEQYF. The CDR3 bases are TGTGCCACCAGTGATACCCGGACAGGGAGCTACGAGCAGTACTTC.

This chain uses TRBV5-6 with TRBJ1-1; tentative D call: TRBD1 (6 bases). The CDR3 runs to 16 residues. The V end lost 2 bases, the J end lost 3 bases, and 17 bases lay between the germline ends. CDR1 is SGHDT, CDR2 YYEEEE, per germline. Here the CDR3 reads CASSFTQDRFDTEAFF. DNA of the CDR3: TGTGCCAGCAGCTTCACCCAGGACAGATTTGACACTGAAGCTTTCTTT.

This chain connects TRBV10-3 to TRBJ1-6; 9 bases are shared with TRBD1. Germline CDR1 is ENHRY and CDR2 is SYGVKD. The CDR3 runs to 16 residues. Germline trimming cut 6 bases from V and 7 bases from J; bases unmatched to any gene: 10. CDR3 sequence (DNA): TGTGCCATCAGGGACCTGGGACAGGGAACAAATTCACCCCTCCACTTT. Its translation is CAIRDLGQGTNSPLHF.

The chain recombines TRBV7-2 with TRBJ1-5; D is ambiguous. Trimming left V 5 bases short and J 6 bases short, with 11 bases between. Germline loops: CDR1 SGHTA, CDR2 FQGNSA. CDR3 length: 13 residues. CDR3 in amino acids: CASSPTSGQPQHF. The CDR3, as DNA: TGTGCCAGCAGCCCGACCTCAGGTCAGCCCCAGCATTTT.

The chain joins TRBV5-1 to TRBJ1-3; 7 bases map to TRBD1. The trim removed 2 bases at V and 0 bases at J, leaving 2 bases unmatched. Germline assignment: CDR1 SGHRS and CDR2 YFSETQ. This CDR3 comprises 15 residues. CDR3 region: CASSFRQGSGNTIYF. CDR3 in DNA: TGCGCCAGCAGCTTTAGACAGGGCTCTGGAAACACCATATATTTT.

The CDR3 spells CASRPGQGSNTEAFF. The CDR3 DNA reads as TGCGCCAGCAGGCCGGGACAGGGGAGCAACACTGAAGCTTTCTTT. J is TRBJ1-1 and V is TRBV10-2; 10 positions agree with TRBD1. J was trimmed by 2 bases and V by 6 bases; bases with no gene match: 6. CDR1 WSHSY and CDR2 SAAADI come from the germline V gene. The CDR3 contains 15 residues.

In this sample, this clone turned up once. The genes are TRBV7-9 and TRBJ1-3, with 8 nucleotides matching TRBD1. V gave up 6 bases and J gave up 4 bases; unmatched junction bases: 8. Germline-derived CDR1 and CDR2 are SEHNR and FQNEAQ (reference sequence). This CDR3 spans 15 amino acids. In DNA form, the CDR3 reads TGTGCCAGCAGACAAACCGGGACAGGAGGAAACACCATATATTTT. This gives the protein CASRQTGTGGNTIYF.

J is TRBJ1-1 and V is TRBV4-2; 8 nucleotides align to TRBD1. V lost 0 bases and J lost 7; bases outside the gene matches: 7. The CDR3 extends over 15 amino acids. Germline values: CDR1 LGHNA, CDR2 YNFKEQ. CDR3 nucleotides: TGTGCCAGCAGCCAAGAGTGGACAGGGAGGAATGAAGCTTTCTTT. It encodes CASSQEWTGRNEAFF.

V and J are TRBV6-2 or TRBV6-3 and TRBJ1-1, with a possible D match to TRBD1 (6 bases). The CDR3 is made up of 16 amino acids. CDR1 is MNHEY and CDR2 is SVGEGT in the germline V gene. The V gene lost 0 bases and the J gene lost 6 bases, with 17 bases spanning the gap. This chain's CDR3 is CASSYSAMGALAEAFF. The CDR3 DNA sequence: TGTGCCAGCAGTTACTCTGCCATGGGGGCACTCGCTGAAGCTTTCTTT.

V and J are TRBV29-1 and TRBJ2-3; a possible D gene is TRBD1 (6 bases). Germline loops: CDR1 SQVTM, CDR2 ANQGSEA. The CDR3 totals 12 residues. The V and J ends lost 6 bases and 6 bases respectively, with 13 bases between them. CDR3 in amino acids: CSVRTEADTQYF. The CDR3 region has the DNA TGCAGCGTCCGGACAGAAGCTGATACGCAGTATTTT.

The chain uses TRBV7-8 and TRBJ1-6; D perhaps matches TRBD1 (5 bases). The CDR3 runs to 18 residues. V was cut by 5 bases and J by 0 bases, with 17 bases left in between. CDR1 and CDR2 (germline): SGHVS, FQNEAQ. CDR3 sequence (DNA): TGTGCCAGCAGCCTTAAGTCGACAGCTAGCTCCTATAATTCACCCCTCCACTTT. Translating it yields CASSLKSTASSYNSPLHF.

Regarding this clone: Germline and junction disagree at one end, which may indicate a read error. The chain uses TRBV5-1 and TRBJ1-6; 8 bases agree with TRBD1. CDR1 is SGHRS and CDR2 is YFSETQ in the germline V gene. This CDR3 has 14 amino acids. CDR3 protein: CASSKDRVNSLLHF. The DNA for the CDR3 is TGCGCCAGCAGCAAGGACAGGGTGAATTCACTCCTCCACTTT.